The 26 T cell receptor beta chains listed next were all sequenced from one sample in a study of T cell repertoires in Merkel cell carcinoma. Using immunoSEQ multiplex PCR, the repertoire was profiled, and TCRdb retains in-frame clones only, with some absent. The sample lists roughly 14,000 clones, roughly 72% occurring once. The material sequenced was tumor tissue. Receptor source: an adult with Merkel cell carcinoma.

This chain uses TRBV4-1 with TRBJ2-1, with D perhaps TRBD2 (6 bases). The germline V and J ends were trimmed by 3 bases and 0 bases, with 18 bases remaining between them. The CDR3 spans 18 residues. Germline values: CDR1 MGHRA, CDR2 YSYEKL. The CDR3 DNA is TGCGCCAGCAGCCACGAGTGGAAGGAGCGGGCCTCCTACAATGAGCAGTTCTTC. Translating gives CASSHEWKERASYNEQFF.

The chain is built from TRBV7-2 and TRBJ2-5, with D unclear. Germline CDR1 SGHTA, CDR2 FQGNSA. The CDR3 covers 15 residues. The ends were cut back, 1 base at V and 1 base at J, with 10 bases in the middle. CDR3 protein: CASSLEGNPQETQYF. CDR3 nucleotides: TGTGCCAGCAGCTTAGAGGGAAACCCCCAAGAGACCCAGTACTTC. The full variable domain, its missing parts supplied by reference TRBV7-2 and TRBJ2-5, is GAGVSQSPSNKVTEKGKDVELRCDPISGHTALYWYRQSLGQGLEFLIYFQGNSAPDKSGLPSDRFSAERTGGSVSTLTIQRTQQEDSAVYLCASSLEGNPQETQYFGPGTRLLVL.

This chain connects TRBV27 to TRBJ2-3; possibly TRBD2 for D (7 bases). The germline V and J ends were trimmed by 5 bases and 2 bases, with 14 bases remaining between them. Per germline, CDR1 MNHEY and CDR2 SMNVEV (reference sequence). There are 15 residues in the CDR3. For the CDR3, the DNA is TGTGCCAGCAGTGCCCGGGGGGCCGTCACAGATACGCAGTATTTT. Translation: CASSARGAVTDTQYF.

The V gene is TRBV18, the J gene TRBJ1-4; D might be TRBD1 (5 bases). This CDR3 is built from 15 residues. The germline V gene encodes CDR1 KGHSH and CDR2 LQKENI. V lost 6 bases to trimming and J lost 6 bases, with 17 bases between them. Here the CDR3 reads CASSPERGGYEKLFF. The CDR3 nucleotides read TGTGCCAGCTCTCCCGAAAGGGGTGGATATGAAAAACTGTTTTTT.

The chain combines TRBV7-2 with TRBJ1-5; D is unresolved. The CDR3 consists of 14 residues. The V end lost 5 bases, the J end lost 1 base, and 9 bases lay between the germline ends. Germline CDR1 is SGHTA and CDR2 is FQGNSA. CDR3 bases: TGTGCCAGCAGCCCCCTAGCGAGCAATCAGCCCCAGCATTTT. Translated: CASSPLASNQPQHF. The variable domain in full, with the rest retrieved from reference TRBV7-2 and TRBJ1-5, is GAGVSQSPSNKVTEKGKDVELRCDPISGHTALYWYRQSLGQGLEFLIYFQGNSAPDKSGLPSDRFSAERTGGSVSTLTIQRTQQEDSAVYLCASSPLASNQPQHFGDGTRLSIL.

This clone was counted between two and nine times. In DNA form, the CDR3 reads TGTGCCAGCAGCCAAGATCGGGCCGGGGAGCTGTTTTTT. Amino acid sequence: CASSQDRAGELFF. The V gene is TRBV3-1 (or the pseudogene TRBV3-2), the J gene TRBJ2-2; D not certain. V was clipped by 0 bases and J by 6 bases, with 5 bases between them. The CDR3 loop spans 13 amino acids. Germline V gene sequence: CDR1 LGHDT, CDR2 YNNKEL (reference sequence).

V gene TRBV3-1 (or the pseudogene TRBV3-2) combines with J gene TRBJ2-5, with TRBD2 matching over 13 bases. The V and J ends lost 1 base and 4 bases, in that order; junction bases with no gene match: 3. The germline V gene encodes CDR1 LGHDT and CDR2 YNNKEL (reference sequence). The CDR3 runs 16 residues. CDR3 residues: CASSQAGLAGAETQYF. The CDR3 region has the DNA TGTGCCAGCAGCCAAGCCGGACTAGCGGGAGCAGAGACCCAGTACTTC.

The chain recombines TRBV2 with TRBJ1-1, with 9 bases matching TRBD1. Losses at the gene ends were 7 bases for V and 4 bases for J; bases not matched to a gene: 4. Germline-derived CDR1 and CDR2 are SNHLY and FYNNEI. The CDR3 loop spans 13 amino acids. The DNA for the CDR3 is TGTGCCAGCAATAAGGACAGGGGCACTGAAGCTTTCTTT. As protein: CASNKDRGTEAFF.

The chain recombines TRBV27 with TRBJ1-1; 7 bases fit TRBD1. Germline V CDR1 and CDR2: MNHEY, SMNVEV (reference sequence). Trimming at V came to 5 bases and at J to 4 bases, leaving 1 base not matched to a gene. CDR3 length: 12 residues. CDR3 in amino acids: CASSDRATEAFF. The CDR3 bases are TGTGCCAGCAGTGACAGGGCCACTGAAGCTTTCTTT.

By sample fraction, this clone is medium-sized. The rearrangement links TRBV5-5 to TRBJ1-2; 8 nucleotides agree with TRBD1. Germline CDR1 reads SGHKS; CDR2 reads YYEKEE (reference sequence). The CDR3 contains 13 residues. V shed 4 bases, J shed 9 bases, and the junction held 8 bases outside the gene matches. This CDR3 is CASSIGTGQSYTF. CDR3 nucleotide sequence: TGTGCCAGCAGCATAGGGACAGGCCAAAGCTACACCTTC.

The V and J genes are TRBV15 and TRBJ1-4; the D gene is possibly TRBD1 (5 bases). CDR1 and CDR2 from the germline V gene are LNHNV and YYDKDF (reference sequence). V shed 0 bases and J shed 0 bases, with 8 bases lying between them. This CDR3 is built from 16 residues. CDR3 residues: CATSRDLGATNEKLFF. Here the CDR3 DNA reads TGTGCCACCAGCAGAGATCTGGGGGCAACTAATGAAAAACTGTTTTTT.

This chain uses TRBV6-1 with TRBJ2-3; 7 positions match TRBD1. This CDR3 region has 16 residues. Germline loops: CDR1 MNHNS, CDR2 SASEGT. Trimming cost V 2 bases and J 5 bases; bases outside gene matches: 10. CDR3 nucleotides: TGTGCCAGCAGTGAAAGTTACAGGGGAGTAAAAGATACGCAGTATTTT. This encodes CASSESYRGVKDTQYF.

Remarks on this clone: One end of the junction is discordant with germline, which a read error may explain. The V and J genes are TRBV10-2 and TRBJ2-1; possible D gene TRBD2, 6 bases. The CDR3 length is 14 residues. Per germline, CDR1 WSHSY and CDR2 SAAADI. The CDR3 is CASSVRDSCNEQFF. The CDR3 DNA reads TGCGCCAGCAGTGTTAGGGACTCCTGCAATGAGCAGTTCTTC.

This sequence joins TRBV6-4 and TRBJ2-2; 10 bases align to TRBD2. Germline V gene lookup returns CDR1 MRHNA and CDR2 SNTAGT. CDR3 length: 15 amino acids. Germline trimming cut 6 bases from V and 5 bases from J; bases unmatched to any gene: 6. CDR3 sequence (DNA): TGTGCCAGCAGAGAGCGGGAGGGCCGGACCGGGGAGCTGTTTTTT. This gives the protein CASREREGRTGELFF.

The CDR3 DNA follows: TGTGCCAGCAGCCAAAAGCAGACAGGGCTCACCGGGGAGCTGTTTTTT. It specifies CASSQKQTGLTGELFF. V usage is TRBV4-2 and J usage is TRBJ2-2; 7 bases are a match to TRBD1. This CDR3 is built from 16 residues. Trimming cost V 2 bases and J 4 bases; bases outside gene matches: 7. In germline, CDR1 is LGHNA, CDR2 YNFKEQ.

This clone is large within its sample. The chain recombines TRBV9 with TRBJ1-2; D perhaps matches TRBD1 (5 bases). V lost 2 bases to trimming and J lost 7 bases, with 12 bases between them. CDR3 size: 13 residues. Germline V gene lookup returns CDR1 SGDLS and CDR2 YYNGEE. The CDR3 nucleotides are TGTGCCAGCAGCGTTGGCGGGACCGGTGGCTACACCTTC. As protein: CASSVGGTGGYTF.

V is TRBV18 and J is TRBJ2-7, with TRBD2 matching over 11 bases. Looked up from germline, CDR1 is KGHSH and CDR2 is LQKENI. This CDR3 has 15 residues. The junction had 6 bases not matched to a gene; V was cut back by 6 bases and J by 2 bases. CDR3 protein: CASSGGTSGTYEQYF. CDR3 nucleotides: TGTGCCAGCTCGGGGGGGACTAGCGGAACCTACGAGCAGTACTTC. Full variable domain (rest looked up from reference TRBV18 and TRBJ2-7): NAGVMQNPRHLVRRRGQEARLRCSPMKGHSHVYWYRQLPEEGLKFMVYLQKENIIDESGMPKERFSAEFPKEGPSILRIQQVVRGDSAAYFCASSGGTSGTYEQYFGPGTRLTVT.

The V gene is TRBV6-5, the J gene TRBJ2-7; D may be TRBD1 or TRBD2 (5 bases each). Germline loops: CDR1 MNHEY, CDR2 SVGAGI. The length of the CDR3 is 13 residues. V lost 6 bases to trimming and J lost 11 bases, with 20 bases between them. DNA for the CDR3: TGTGCCAGCAGGCCCCCGTCGCTGCTGGGGGAGTACTTC. Translated, it gives CASRPPSLLGEYF.

The sample holds a few counts of this clone. The V call is TRBV7-9, the J call TRBJ2-7, with 8 bases aligning to TRBD1. Germline assignment: CDR1 SEHNR and CDR2 FQNEAQ (reference sequence). Trimming at V came to 6 bases and at J to 2 bases, leaving 6 bases not matched to a gene. The CDR3 has 14 residues. In nucleotides, the CDR3 is TGTGCCAGCAGTAGACAGGGGAGCACCTACGAGCAGTACTTC. This translates into CASSRQGSTYEQYF.

This clone has a handful of counts. V usage is TRBV7-2 and J usage is TRBJ2-5; 7 nucleotides line up with TRBD2. J gave up 4 bases and V 5 bases, and 19 bases lay outside the gene matches. Germline CDR1 and CDR2: SGHTA and FQGNSA. This CDR3 spans 18 amino acids. The CDR3 sequence: CASSPHLSGEIVRETQYF. As DNA, the CDR3 is TGTGCCAGCAGCCCACACCTGAGCGGGGAAATCGTCAGAGAGACCCAGTACTTC.

This clone came up a few times. The V gene is TRBV9, the J gene TRBJ1-2; D unclear. V gave up 5 bases and J gave up 7 bases, with 15 bases separating them. The CDR3 length is 13 residues. Germline CDR1 SGDLS, CDR2 YYNGEE. The CDR3 protein is CASSRGGQAGYTF. Written as DNA, the CDR3 is TGTGCCAGCAGTCGGGGAGGGCAGGCTGGCTACACCTTC.

This chain joins TRBV28 and TRBJ1-5, with 7 bases lining up with TRBD1. Germline values: CDR1 MDHEN, CDR2 SYDVKM. The CDR3 runs to 12 residues. J lost 8 bases, V lost 6 bases, and 4 bases had no gene match. The CDR3 sequence: CASRTGSEPQHF. The CDR3 DNA sequence: TGTGCCAGCAGGACAGGGTCGGAGCCCCAGCATTTT.

The chain combines TRBV9 with TRBJ1-6, with a tentative D call TRBD1 (5 bases). Trimming took off 6 bases at V and 9 bases at J, with 13 bases between the two ends. From germline, CDR1 is SGDLS and CDR2 YYNGEE. The CDR3 sequence is 13 residues long. For the CDR3, the DNA is TGTGCCAGCAACGGGGGGGAAAGTTCACCCCTCCACTTT. Protein: CASNGGESSPLHF.

The chain recombines TRBV3-1 (or the pseudogene TRBV3-2) with TRBJ2-3, with a weak D call TRBD2 (6 bases). Germline CDR1 reads LGHDT; CDR2 reads YNNKEL (reference sequence). V lost 0 bases, J lost 2 bases, and 15 bases lay in between. The CDR3 contains 17 residues. The CDR3 DNA reads TGTGCCAGCAGCCAAGATCTGGGACTTCGTACCACAGATACGCAGTATTTT. Its protein is CASSQDLGLRTTDTQYF.

The gene calls are TRBV9 and TRBJ1-2, with D tentatively TRBD1 (5 bases). In germline, CDR1 is SGDLS, CDR2 YYNGEE. CDR3 size: 12 residues. The germline V and J ends were trimmed by 0 bases and 8 bases, with 8 bases remaining between them. CDR3 sequence (DNA): TGTGCCAGCAGCGTAGGGGGCGGGGGCTACACCTTC. This translates into CASSVGGGGYTF.

V gene TRBV7-9 combines with J gene TRBJ1-3; D not certain. This CDR3 contains 13 residues. Deletions cut 9 bases from V and 4 bases from J, with 13 bases between. Germline V gene data show CDR1 as SEHNR and CDR2 as FQNEAQ (reference sequence). The CDR3, as DNA: TGTGCCAGTCTGCCTCAGGTGGGAAACACCATATATTTT. Protein product: CASLPQVGNTIYF.